This T cell receptor beta chain comes out of a study of shared clonotypes between healthy human individuals. Study conclusions and caveats: Naive CD4 clonotype sharing across a handful of donors was 5% to 6%.

Those who donated, Caucasian adults without exception, all lived in Nashville, Tennessee. The study separated CD4+ cells into CD45RA+ naive and CD45RA-negative memory subsets. Trimming removed 5 bases at V and 3 bases at J, with 11 bases between. CDR3 length: 13 amino acids. Per the germline V gene, CDR1 is KGHSH and CDR2 is LQKENI. As processed by the authors: Filtering differed, since immunoSEQ gave only junction sequences and no quality scores. Method: immunoSEQ multiplex PCR; TCRdb's copy keeps in-frame clones and lacks some. The D gene and trimming were derived from the DNA, and the V and J assignments and clone size from that table. The table records a few million clones, 90% to 97% of them present only once. About this clone itself: Its cognate antigen is unknown.

What was sequenced was naive CD4+ T cells sorted from blood. Subset meaning: CD45RA+ positively selected. The sequence derives from a man younger than 30 in good health. The chain carries TRBV18 and TRBJ2-7; D is ambiguous. The CDR3 coding sequence is TGTGCCAGCTCATCCCCACCGAACTACGAGCAGTACTTC. Translated: CASSSPPNYEQYF.